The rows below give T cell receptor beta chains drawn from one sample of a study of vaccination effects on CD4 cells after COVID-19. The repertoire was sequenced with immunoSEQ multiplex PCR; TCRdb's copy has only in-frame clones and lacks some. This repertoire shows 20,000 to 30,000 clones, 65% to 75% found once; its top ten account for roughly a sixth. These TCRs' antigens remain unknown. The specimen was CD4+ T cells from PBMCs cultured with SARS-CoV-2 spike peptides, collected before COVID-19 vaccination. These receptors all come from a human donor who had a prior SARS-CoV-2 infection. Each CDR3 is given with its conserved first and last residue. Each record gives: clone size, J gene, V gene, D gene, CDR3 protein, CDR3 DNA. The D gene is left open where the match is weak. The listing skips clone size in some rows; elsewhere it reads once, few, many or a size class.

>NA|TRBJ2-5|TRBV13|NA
CASSLVRETQYF
TGTGCCAGCAGCTTAGTAAGGGAGACCCAGTACTTC
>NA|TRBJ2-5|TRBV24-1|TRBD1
CATSDSGQYQETQYF
TGTGCCACCAGTGATTCGGGACAGTACCAAGAGACCCAGTACTTC
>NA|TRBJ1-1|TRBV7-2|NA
CATERTLKNTEAFF
TGTGCCACGGAACGGACACTTAAGAACACTGAAGCTTTCTTT
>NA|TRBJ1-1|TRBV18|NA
CASSLSDGNTEAFF
TGTGCCAGCTCACTCTCAGACGGGAACACTGAAGCTTTCTTT
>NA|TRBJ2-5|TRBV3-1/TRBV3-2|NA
CASSHVETQYF
TGTGCCAGCAGCCACGTAGAGACCCAGTACTTC
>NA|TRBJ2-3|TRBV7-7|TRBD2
CASSKLAGDTQYF
TGTGCTAGCAGCAAACTAGCGGGAGATACGCAGTATTTT
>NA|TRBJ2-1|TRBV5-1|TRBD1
CASSSTGTGNYNEQFF
TGCGCCAGCAGCTCAACCGGGACAGGGAACTACAATGAGCAGTTCTTC
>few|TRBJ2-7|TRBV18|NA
CASSPNRENEQYF
TGTGCCAGCTCACCAAACAGGGAAAACGAGCAGTACTTC
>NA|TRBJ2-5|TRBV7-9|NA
CASSLRWGGGETQETQYF
TGTGCCAGCAGCTTACGGTGGGGCGGCGGCGAAACCCAAGAGACCCAGTACTTC
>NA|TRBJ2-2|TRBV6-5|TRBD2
CASGRATGELFF
TGTGCCAGCGGGAGGGCCACCGGGGAGCTGTTTTTT
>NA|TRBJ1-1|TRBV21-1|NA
CASRPRQNTEAFF
TGTGCCAGCAGGCCCAGACAGAACACTGAAGCTTTCTTT
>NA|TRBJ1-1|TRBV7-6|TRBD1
CASSQGGQGAEAFF
TGTGCCAGCAGCCAAGGGGGACAGGGCGCTGAAGCTTTCTTT
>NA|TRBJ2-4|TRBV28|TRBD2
CASSQGLAGAFQYF
TGTGCCAGCAGTCAAGGACTAGCGGGAGCTTTTCAGTACTTC
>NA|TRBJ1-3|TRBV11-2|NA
CASSPGGLSGNTIYF
TGTGCCAGCAGCCCCGGCGGACTCTCTGGAAACACCATATATTTT
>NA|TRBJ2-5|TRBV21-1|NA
CASSKSGTGLAPETQYF
TGTGCCAGCAGCAAATCTGGGACAGGACTAGCGCCAGAGACCCAGTACTTC
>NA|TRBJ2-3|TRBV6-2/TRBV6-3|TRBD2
CASSYSLKAGFSTDTQYF
TGTGCCAGCAGTTACTCCTTGAAAGCGGGGTTTAGCACAGATACGCAGTATTTT
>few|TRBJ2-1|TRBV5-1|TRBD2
CASSPKTSGGADEQFF
TGCGCCAGCAGCCCGAAGACTAGCGGGGGGGCCGATGAGCAGTTCTTC